This T cell receptor (beta chain) was documented in a study of cytomegalovirus exposure and HLA in healthy donors. The PCR ran on 60 Vbeta and 13 Jbeta primers. Clones were sequenced by immunoSEQ multiplex PCR, and TCRdb holds only the in-frame ones, with some missing. The sample holds about 59,000 clones, more than 80% seen once. Notes on this clone: Its antigen is unknown.

Points from the study as a whole: Later on, an analysis found that several of the most significant clusters appeared to be linked to common viral pathogens, which included parvovirus B19. In a later analysis, a genetic analysis reported fewer productive-TCR N-insertions in an Asian-associated ancestry cluster than the cohort average.

This clonotype originated in a man aged 25-40 years in good health and CMV-seropositive. The sequenced sample consisted of PBMCs.

CDR3 sequence reads: CASSLAGGPTEQYF. The CDR3 DNA follows: TGTGCCAGCAGTTTGGCCGGAGGGCCGACGGAGCAGTATTTT. The chain joins TRBV28 to TRBJ2-3, with a tentative D call TRBD2 (6 bases). CDR1 is MDHEN and CDR2 is SYDVKM in the germline V gene. V gave up 3 bases and J gave up 11 bases, with 18 bases separating them. There are 14 residues in the CDR3.